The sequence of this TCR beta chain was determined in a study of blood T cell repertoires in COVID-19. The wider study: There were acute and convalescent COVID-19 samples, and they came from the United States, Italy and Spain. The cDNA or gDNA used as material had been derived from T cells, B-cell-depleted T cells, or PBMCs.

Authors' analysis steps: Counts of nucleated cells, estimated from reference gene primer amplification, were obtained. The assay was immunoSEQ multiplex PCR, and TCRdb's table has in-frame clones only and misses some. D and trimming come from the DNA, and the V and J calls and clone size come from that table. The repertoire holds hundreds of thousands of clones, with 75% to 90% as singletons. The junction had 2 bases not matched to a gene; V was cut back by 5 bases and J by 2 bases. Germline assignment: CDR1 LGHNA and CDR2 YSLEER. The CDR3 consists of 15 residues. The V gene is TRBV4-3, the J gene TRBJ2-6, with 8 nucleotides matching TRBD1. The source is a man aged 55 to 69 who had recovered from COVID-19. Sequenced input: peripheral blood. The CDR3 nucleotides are TGCGCCAGCAGCTTGGACAGGGCTGGGGCCAACGTCCTGACTTTC. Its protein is CASSLDRAGANVLTF.